This record looks at one T cell receptor (beta chain) sequence and its context. Sequencing was performed with immunoSEQ multiplex PCR; in TCRdb, only in-frame clones are kept and a portion is missing. Altogether 350,000 to 450,000 clones are present, roughly 88% being singletons, with the ten largest covering roughly 1.4%. These data are taken from a study of blood T cell repertoires in COVID-19. The V end was cut by 4 bases, the J end by 0 bases, with 6 bases between. Germline V CDR1 and CDR2: SGHTA, FQGNSA. This CDR3 has 14 residues. Participants were aged about 18 to 95 years, lived in around 25 US areas, and enrolled virtually. Cohorts were based on clinical histories the participants reported.

The gene calls are TRBV7-2 and TRBJ1-4; D not resolved. Sequencing was done on a sample of PBMCs or T cells enriched from blood (not recorded which). The TCR was taken from a woman aged 18-35 years who had been exposed to COVID-19. The chain's CDR3 is CASSSTTTNEKLFF. The CDR3 nucleotides read TGTGCCAGCAGCTCTACTACAACTAATGAAAAACTGTTTTTT.